Listed here is a single TCR beta chain. Assay execution took place at the deep level. The authors split each subset's genomic DNA evenly across several immunoSEQ plates. Assay used: immunoSEQ multiplex PCR; TCRdb lists only in-frame clones, some missing. The sample consists of about 1,900,000 clones, about 95% of them appearing once. This sample is part of a study of shared clonotypes between healthy human individuals. Germline V gives CDR1 WNHNN, CDR2 SYGVQD (reference sequence). The CDR3 spans 16 residues. V lost 3 bases to trimming and J lost 0 bases, with 13 bases between them. Terminally differentiated effector memory CD45RA+ cells were left out of the naive CD8 fraction, which was CD45RO-negative and positively selected for CCR7.

The sequence derives from a man between 18 and 35 years old in good health. V and J are TRBV10-1 and TRBJ2-3; D is undetermined. The source material was naive CD8+ T cells sorted from blood. CDR3 DNA: TGCGCCAGCAGTGATACGTGGGAATGGAGCACAGATACGCAGTATTTT. Protein sequence: CASSDTWEWSTDTQYF.